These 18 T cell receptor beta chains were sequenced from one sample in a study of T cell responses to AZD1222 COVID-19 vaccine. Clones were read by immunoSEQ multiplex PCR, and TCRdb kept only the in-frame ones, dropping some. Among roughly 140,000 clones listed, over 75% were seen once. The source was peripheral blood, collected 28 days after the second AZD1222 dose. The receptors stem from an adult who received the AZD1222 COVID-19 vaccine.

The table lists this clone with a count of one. This CDR3 reads CSVSRGRADTQYF. In nucleotides, the CDR3 is TGCAGCGTTTCCCGGGGCCGGGCAGATACGCAGTATTTT. V is TRBV29-1 and J is TRBJ2-3; D is perhaps TRBD1 or TRBD2 (5 bases each). V was clipped by 5 bases and J by 4 bases, with 13 bases between them. Germline values: CDR1 SQVTM, CDR2 ANQGSEA. This CDR3 comprises 13 residues.

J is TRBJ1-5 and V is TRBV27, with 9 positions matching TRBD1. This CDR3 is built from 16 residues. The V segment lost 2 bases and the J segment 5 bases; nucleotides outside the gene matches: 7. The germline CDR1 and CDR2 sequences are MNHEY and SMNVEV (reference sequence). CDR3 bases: TGTGCCAGCAGTTTAACAGGGGGCAGGGTTCATCAGCCCCAGCATTTT. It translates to CASSLTGGRVHQPQHF.

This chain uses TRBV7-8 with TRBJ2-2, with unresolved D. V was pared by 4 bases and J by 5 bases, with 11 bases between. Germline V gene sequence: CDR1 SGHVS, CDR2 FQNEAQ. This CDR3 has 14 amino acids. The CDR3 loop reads CASSSLYATGELFF. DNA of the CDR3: TGTGCCAGCAGCTCCCTATACGCGACCGGGGAGCTGTTTTTT.

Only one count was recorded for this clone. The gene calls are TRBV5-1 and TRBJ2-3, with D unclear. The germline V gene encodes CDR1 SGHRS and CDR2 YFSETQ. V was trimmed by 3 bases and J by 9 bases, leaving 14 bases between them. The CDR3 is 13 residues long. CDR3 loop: CASSSPQARTQYF. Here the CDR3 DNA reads TGCGCCAGCAGCTCCCCCCAAGCGAGAACGCAGTATTTT.

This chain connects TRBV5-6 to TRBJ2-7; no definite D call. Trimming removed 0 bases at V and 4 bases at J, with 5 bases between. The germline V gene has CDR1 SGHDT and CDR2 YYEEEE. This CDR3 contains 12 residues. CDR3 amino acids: CASSLAEYEQYF. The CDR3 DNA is TGTGCCAGCAGCTTGGCCGAATACGAGCAGTACTTC.

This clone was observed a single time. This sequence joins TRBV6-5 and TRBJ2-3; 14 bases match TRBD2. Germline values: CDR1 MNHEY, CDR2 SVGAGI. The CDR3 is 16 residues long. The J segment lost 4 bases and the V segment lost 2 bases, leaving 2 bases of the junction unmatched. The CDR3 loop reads CASSYTGLAGADTQYF. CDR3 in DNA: TGTGCCAGCAGTTACACGGGACTAGCGGGAGCAGATACGCAGTATTTT.

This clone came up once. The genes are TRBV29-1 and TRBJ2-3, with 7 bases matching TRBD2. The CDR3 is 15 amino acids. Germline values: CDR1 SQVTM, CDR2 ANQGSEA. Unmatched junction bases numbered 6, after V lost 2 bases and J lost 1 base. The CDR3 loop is CSVETAGVGTDTQYF. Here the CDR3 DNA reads TGCAGCGTTGAAACGGCGGGAGTGGGCACAGATACGCAGTATTTT.

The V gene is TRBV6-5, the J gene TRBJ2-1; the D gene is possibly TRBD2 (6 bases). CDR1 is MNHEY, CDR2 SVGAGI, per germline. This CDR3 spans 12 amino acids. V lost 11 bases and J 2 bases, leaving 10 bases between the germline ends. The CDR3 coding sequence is TGTGCCCACCCGGGAGCCTACAATGAGCAGTTCTTC. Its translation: CAHPGAYNEQFF.

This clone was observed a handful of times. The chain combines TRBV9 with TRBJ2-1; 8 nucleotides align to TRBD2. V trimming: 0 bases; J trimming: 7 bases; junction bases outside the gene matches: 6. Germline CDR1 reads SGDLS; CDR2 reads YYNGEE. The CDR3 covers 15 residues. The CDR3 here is CASSVGFASGNEQFF. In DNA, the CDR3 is TGTGCCAGCAGCGTAGGTTTTGCTAGCGGGAATGAGCAGTTCTTC.

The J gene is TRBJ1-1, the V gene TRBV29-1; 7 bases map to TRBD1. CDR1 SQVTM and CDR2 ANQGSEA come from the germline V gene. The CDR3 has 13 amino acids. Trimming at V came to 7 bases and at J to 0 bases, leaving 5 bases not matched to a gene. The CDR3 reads CSAWDSMNTEAFF. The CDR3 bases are TGCAGCGCCTGGGACAGCATGAACACTGAAGCTTTCTTT.

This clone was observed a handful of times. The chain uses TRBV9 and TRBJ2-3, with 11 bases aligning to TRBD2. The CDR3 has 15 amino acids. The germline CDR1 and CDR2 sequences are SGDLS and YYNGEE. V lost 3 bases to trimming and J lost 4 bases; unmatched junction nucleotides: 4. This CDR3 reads CASSAPTSGADTQYF. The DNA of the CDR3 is TGTGCCAGCAGCGCGCCGACTAGCGGGGCAGATACGCAGTATTTT.

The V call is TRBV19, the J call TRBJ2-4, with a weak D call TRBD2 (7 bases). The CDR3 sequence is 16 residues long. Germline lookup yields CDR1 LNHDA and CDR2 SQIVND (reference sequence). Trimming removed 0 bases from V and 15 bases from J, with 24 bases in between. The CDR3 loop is CASSIDGGANARLRYF. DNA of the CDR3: TGTGCCAGTAGTATAGATGGGGGGGCCAACGCGCGTCTTCGGTACTTC.

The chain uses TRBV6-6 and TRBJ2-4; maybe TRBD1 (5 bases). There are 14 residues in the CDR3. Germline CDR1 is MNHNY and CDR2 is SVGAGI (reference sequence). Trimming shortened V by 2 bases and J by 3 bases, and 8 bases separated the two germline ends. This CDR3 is CASSYRGGKNIQYF. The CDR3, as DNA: TGTGCCAGCAGTTACAGGGGTGGCAAAAACATTCAGTACTTC.

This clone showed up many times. This CDR3 reads CAKIGTGRIEAFF. The CDR3 nucleotides read TGTGCCAAAATCGGGACAGGCAGAATCGAAGCTTTCTTT. The chain links TRBV2 to TRBJ1-1; 8 bases fit TRBD1. V dropped 10 bases and J dropped 8; count of bases not matched to a gene: 12. Germline assignment: CDR1 SNHLY and CDR2 FYNNEI. The CDR3 runs to 13 residues.

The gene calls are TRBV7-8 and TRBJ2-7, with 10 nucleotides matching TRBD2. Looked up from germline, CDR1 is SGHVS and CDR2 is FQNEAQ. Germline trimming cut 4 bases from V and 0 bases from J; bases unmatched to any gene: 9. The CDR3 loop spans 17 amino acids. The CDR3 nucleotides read TGTGCCAGCAGCTCATCACTAGCGGGAAGCCCCTCCTACGAGCAGTACTTC. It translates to CASSSSLAGSPSYEQYF.

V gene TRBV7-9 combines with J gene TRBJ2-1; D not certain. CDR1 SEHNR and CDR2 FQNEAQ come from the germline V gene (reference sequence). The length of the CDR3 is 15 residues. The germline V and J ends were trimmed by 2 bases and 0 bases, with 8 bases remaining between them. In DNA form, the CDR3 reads TGTGCCAGCAGCTTAAGGCTAGACTCCTACAATGAGCAGTTCTTC. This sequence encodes CASSLRLDSYNEQFF. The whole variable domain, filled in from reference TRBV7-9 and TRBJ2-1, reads DTGVSQNPRHKITKRGQNVTFRCDPISEHNRLYWYRQTLGQGPEFLTYFQNEAQLEKSRLLSDRFSAERPKGSFSTLEIQRTEQGDSAMYLCASSLRLDSYNEQFFGPGTRLTVL.

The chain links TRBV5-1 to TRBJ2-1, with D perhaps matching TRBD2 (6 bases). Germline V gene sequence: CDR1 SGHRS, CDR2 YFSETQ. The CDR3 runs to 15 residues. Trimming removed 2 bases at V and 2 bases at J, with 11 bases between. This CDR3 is CASSLDGSTYNEQFF. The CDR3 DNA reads TGCGCCAGCAGCTTAGACGGGAGTACCTACAATGAGCAGTTCTTC.

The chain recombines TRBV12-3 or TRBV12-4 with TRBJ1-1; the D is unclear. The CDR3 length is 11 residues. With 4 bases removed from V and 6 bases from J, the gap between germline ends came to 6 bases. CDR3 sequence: CASSSRSEAFF. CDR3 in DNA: TGTGCCAGCAGTTCGCGGTCTGAAGCTTTCTTT.